Shown below are 19 T cell receptor beta chains from a single sample sequenced in a study of a mutant IDH1 vaccine in newly diagnosed glioma. Time point here: week 47, end of study. Vaccinated patients received 300 ug of mutant IDH1 20-mer peptide per dose, with topical imiquimod. Only in-frame clones appear in the TCRdb table, and some are missing; sequencing was by immunoSEQ multiplex PCR. The table shows tens of thousands of clones, with over 80% occurring only once. Their antigens remain unidentified. Material: PBMCs, obtained from a glioma patient whose treatment included an IDH1 peptide vaccine. These receptors originate from a man younger than 40 with glioma.

In this sample, this clone turned up once. The chain uses TRBV15 and TRBJ2-5; D is ambiguous. The CDR3 sequence is 12 residues long. The germline V gene encodes CDR1 LNHNV and CDR2 YYDKDF (reference sequence). V was cut by 4 bases and J by 5 bases, with 8 bases left in between. This chain's CDR3 is CATSKGSETQYF. CDR3 nucleotide sequence: TGTGCCACCAGCAAAGGATCGGAGACCCAGTACTTC.

The chain carries TRBV6-1 and TRBJ2-2; 9 positions agree with TRBD1. Germline V gene lookup returns CDR1 MNHNS and CDR2 SASEGT. There are 16 residues in the CDR3. V shed 3 bases and J 4 bases; nucleotides not matched to a gene: 6. The CDR3 spells CASSDGTGISTGELFF. The CDR3 region has the DNA TGTGCCAGCAGTGACGGGACAGGGATCAGCACCGGGGAGCTGTTTTTT.

V is TRBV6-1 and J is TRBJ2-7; D is unresolved. V was trimmed by 0 bases and J by 4 bases, leaving 10 bases between them. The V gene's germline CDR1 is MNHNS and CDR2 SASEGT. This CDR3 spans 14 amino acids. The CDR3 reads CASSEAPVSYEQYF. The CDR3 region has the DNA TGTGCCAGCAGTGAAGCGCCGGTATCATACGAGCAGTACTTC.

The J gene is TRBJ1-6, the V gene TRBV10-2, with D possibly matching TRBD1 (6 bases). CDR3 size: 13 residues. CDR1 WSHSY and CDR2 SAAADI come from the germline V gene. Trimming cost V 8 bases and J 8 bases, with 13 bases left between them. CDR3 DNA: TGCGCCAGCCGCCCAGGGGATTATTCACCCCTCCACTTT. Protein product: CASRPGDYSPLHF.

CDR3 coding DNA: TGTGCCTGGAGCCCTCTGGGGGGGGGAACCGGGGAGCTGTTTTTT. Translating gives CAWSPLGGGTGELFF. The chain couples TRBV30 to TRBJ2-2; 7 positions agree with TRBD2. The CDR3 totals 15 residues. Germline-derived CDR1 and CDR2 are GTSNPN and SVGIG (reference sequence). The V and J ends lost 3 bases and 5 bases, in that order; junction bases with no gene match: 9.

The chain couples TRBV5-1 to TRBJ2-1, with D perhaps matching TRBD2 (5 bases). The V and J ends lost 0 bases and 8 bases respectively, with 9 bases between them. Germline CDR1 and CDR2: SGHRS and YFSETQ. The CDR3 is 13 amino acids. The CDR3 DNA sequence: TGCGCCAGCAGCTTGGCTAGCTCAGATGAGCAGTTCTTC. Translation gives CASSLASSDEQFF.

The chain recombines TRBV7-9 with TRBJ1-2; a weak D match, TRBD1 (6 bases). V gave up 4 bases and J gave up 7 bases, with 28 bases separating them. The CDR3 is 18 residues long. The germline gives CDR1 SEHNR, CDR2 FQNEAQ (reference sequence). In DNA, the CDR3 is TGTGCCAGCAGCTGGACCCACGCTAGACAGGAGGAGGTGGCTGGCTACACCTTC. Its translation: CASSWTHARQEEVAGYTF.

This clone came up a few times. This chain uses TRBV5-1 with TRBJ1-5; D is perhaps TRBD1 (6 bases). Germline CDR1 reads SGHRS; CDR2 reads YFSETQ. With 2 bases removed from V and 2 bases from J, the gap between germline ends came to 11 bases. CDR3 length equals 15 residues. The CDR3: CASSFGTPGNQPQHF. The CDR3 DNA reads as TGCGCCAGCAGCTTTGGGACACCCGGCAATCAGCCCCAGCATTTT.

The CDR3 coding sequence is TGCGCCAGCAGCCTCCAGACAGGCTCCTACGAGCAGTACTTC. Amino acid sequence: CASSLQTGSYEQYF. V usage is TRBV5-1 and J usage is TRBJ2-7; D possibly corresponds to TRBD1 (6 bases). Trimming removed 4 bases from V and 0 bases from J, with 11 bases in between. The germline V gene encodes CDR1 SGHRS and CDR2 YFSETQ. The CDR3 extends over 14 amino acids. Variable domain in full (rest from reference TRBV5-1 and TRBJ2-7): KAGVTQTPRYLIKTRGQQVTLSCSPISGHRSVSWYQQTPGQGLQFLFEYFSETQRNKGNFPGRFSGRQFSNSRSEMNVSTLELGDSALYLCASSLQTGSYEQYFGPGTRLTVT.

The J gene is TRBJ2-5, the V gene TRBV6-1; TRBD2 matches 14 bases. CDR1 is MNHNS, CDR2 SASEGT, per germline. This CDR3 has 15 residues. Trimming cost V 4 bases and J 5 bases; bases outside gene matches: 3. CDR3: CASSVTSGGAETQYF. Here the CDR3 DNA reads TGTGCCAGCAGTGTGACTAGCGGGGGGGCCGAGACCCAGTACTTC.

This clone was seen a single time. The CDR3 bases are TGCGCCAGCAGCGCCGGACAGGGACCTAGCACAGATACGCAGTATTTT. Residues: CASSAGQGPSTDTQYF. The genes are TRBV5-1 and TRBJ2-3, with TRBD1 matching 8 bases. Per germline, CDR1 SGHRS and CDR2 YFSETQ. The CDR3 runs 16 residues. The V and J ends lost 4 bases and 0 bases, in that order; junction bases with no gene match: 7.

This clone was detected only a few times. V is TRBV6-4 and J is TRBJ1-1; D unresolved. The V end lost 10 bases, the J end lost 4 bases, and 13 bases lay between the germline ends. This CDR3 comprises 12 residues. The germline V gene encodes CDR1 MRHNA and CDR2 SNTAGT. CDR3 residues: CATRGEGTEAFF. CDR3 sequence (DNA): TGTGCCACCAGAGGAGAGGGCACTGAAGCTTTCTTT.

This clone was counted a single time. The chain is built from TRBV25-1 and TRBJ2-3; 10 bases map to TRBD1. Germline CDR1 and CDR2: MGHDK and SYGVNS. After removal of 5 bases from V and 3 bases from J, the junction contained 5 bases not matched to a gene. This CDR3 has 15 amino acids. The CDR3 coding sequence is TGTGCCAGCAGTTCTCGGACAGGGGGAACAGATACGCAGTATTTT. It translates to CASSSRTGGTDTQYF.

The V gene is TRBV5-1, the J gene TRBJ1-6; TRBD1 matches 10 bases. V was clipped by 4 bases and J by 10 bases; unmatched bases: 8. Looked up from germline, CDR1 is SGHRS and CDR2 is YFSETQ. The CDR3 loop spans 15 amino acids. CDR3 DNA: TGCGCCAGCAGCCGTTCGACAGGGGGCGGATCACCCCTCCACTTT. It encodes CASSRSTGGGSPLHF.

The rearrangement uses TRBV27 and TRBJ1-6; D is unclear. V lost 0 bases, J lost 0 bases, and 12 bases lay in between. The CDR3 is made up of 18 amino acids. Germline V gene data show CDR1 as MNHEY and CDR2 as SMNVEV (reference sequence). CDR3 protein: CASSLSRHSSSYNSPLHF. The CDR3 region has the DNA TGTGCCAGCAGTTTATCGAGGCACTCGAGCTCCTATAATTCACCCCTCCACTTT.

This clone occurred once. The rearrangement joins TRBV6-5 to TRBJ1-6; D is unresolved. Germline CDR1 is MNHEY and CDR2 is SVGAGI. The CDR3 runs to 14 residues. Trimming pared 10 bases from V and 8 bases from J, leaving 18 bases between. The CDR3 DNA reads as TGTGCCATTCGTCGGCTTACCGGGGATTCACCCCTCCACTTT. Its protein is CAIRRLTGDSPLHF.

The count of this clone is one. The chain carries TRBV2 and TRBJ2-1; possible D gene TRBD2, 5 bases. V lost 5 bases to trimming and J lost 11 bases, with 16 bases between them. The germline V gene has CDR1 SNHLY and CDR2 FYNNEI. CDR3 size: 13 residues. The CDR3 loop reads CASSYTDWSQQFF. In DNA form, the CDR3 reads TGTGCCAGCAGTTACACGGACTGGTCTCAGCAGTTCTTC.

This clone was detected a few times. The gene calls are TRBV4-1 and TRBJ1-5; 12 nucleotides match TRBD1. The V gene's germline CDR1 is MGHRA and CDR2 YSYEKL. The CDR3 runs 19 residues. The J segment lost 0 bases and the V segment lost 3 bases, leaving 9 bases of the junction unmatched. CDR3 protein: CASSHPRGQGATSNQPQHF. DNA of the CDR3: TGCGCCAGCAGCCATCCCCGGGGACAGGGGGCCACTAGCAATCAGCCCCAGCATTTT.

This rearrangement joins TRBV7-9 to TRBJ1-4, with D possibly being TRBD1 (5 bases). The CDR3 consists of 14 residues. The V and J ends lost 0 bases and 8 bases respectively, with 10 bases between them. Germline V CDR1 and CDR2: SEHNR, FQNEAQ (reference sequence). CDR3 bases: TGTGCCAGCAGCTTAGCCAGGGAAGGCGAAAAACTGTTTTTT. This gives the protein CASSLAREGEKLFF.